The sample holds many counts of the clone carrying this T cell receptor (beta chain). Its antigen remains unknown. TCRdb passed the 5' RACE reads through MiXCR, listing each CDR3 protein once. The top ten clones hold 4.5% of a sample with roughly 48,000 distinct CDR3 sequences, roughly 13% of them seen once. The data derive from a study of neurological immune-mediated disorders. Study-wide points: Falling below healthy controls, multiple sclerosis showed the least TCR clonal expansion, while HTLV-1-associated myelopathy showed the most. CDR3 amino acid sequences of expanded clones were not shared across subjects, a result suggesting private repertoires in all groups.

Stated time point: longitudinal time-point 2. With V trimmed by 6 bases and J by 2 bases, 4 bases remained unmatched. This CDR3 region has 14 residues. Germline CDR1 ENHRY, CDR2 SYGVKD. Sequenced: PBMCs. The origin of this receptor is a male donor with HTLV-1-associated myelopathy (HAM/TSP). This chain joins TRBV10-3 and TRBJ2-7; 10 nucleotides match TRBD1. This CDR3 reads CAIRSGTGAYEQYF. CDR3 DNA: TGTGCCATCAGATCCGGGACAGGGGCCTACGAGCAGTACTTC.